This passage covers 6 T cell receptor beta chains from one sample sequenced in a study of vaccination and CD4 T cells after COVID-19. MiXCR, run by TCRdb on the PCR reads, gives a single entry per CDR3 protein. The table shows some 33,000 distinct CDR3 sequences, with more than 30% occurring only once. Time point here: late sampling 161 to 241 days after vaccination in a few convalescent patients. The specimen was CD4+ T cells from blood, collected about 7 months after SARS-CoV-2 vaccination. These receptors originate from a human donor who had recovered from COVID-19.

This clonotype turned up a few times. V is TRBV7-6 and J is TRBJ2-7; TRBD2 matches 10 bases. CDR3 length: 18 residues. The junction had 16 bases not matched to a gene; V was cut back by 5 bases and J by 3 bases. Germline CDR1 is SGHVS and CDR2 is FNYEAQ. CDR3 nucleotides: TGTGCCAGCAGCAGAGAGGAGTTAGCGGGAGGAACCGACTACGAGCAGTACTTC. This translates into CASSREELAGGTDYEQYF.

The rearrangement joins TRBV28 to TRBJ1-1; D unclear. The CDR3 is made up of 15 amino acids. CDR1 is MDHEN, CDR2 SYDVKM, per germline. V lost 6 bases to trimming and J lost 0 bases, with 14 bases between them. Here the CDR3 DNA reads TGTGCCAGCAGACCCGACGTGGCGGTGAACACTGAAGCTTTCTTT. It codes for CASRPDVAVNTEAFF. Full variable domain (rest looked up from reference TRBV28 and TRBJ1-1): DVKVTQSSRYLVKRTGEKVFLECVQDMDHENMFWYRQDPGLGLRLIYFSYDVKMKEKGDIPEGYSVSREKKERFSLILESASTNQTSMYLCASRPDVAVNTEAFFGQGTRLTVV.

This clonotype was detected a few times. The V gene is TRBV27, the J gene TRBJ1-5; no definite D call. V was clipped by 2 bases and J by 3 bases, with 8 bases between them. CDR1 MNHEY and CDR2 SMNVEV come from the germline V gene (reference sequence). The CDR3 spans 14 residues. The CDR3 DNA follows: TGTGCCAGCAGTTTAGGTGAAACCAATCAGCCCCAGCATTTT. This sequence encodes CASSLGETNQPQHF.

This clonotype was detected only a few times. The V call is TRBV20-1, the J call TRBJ2-2, with TRBD2 matching 10 bases. Per the germline V gene, CDR1 is DFQATT and CDR2 is SNEGSKA (reference sequence). The CDR3 has 17 residues. V shed 7 bases and J 0 bases; nucleotides not matched to a gene: 11. The CDR3 reads CSVSPPSGRANTGELFF. CDR3 sequence (DNA): TGCAGTGTTTCCCCACCCAGCGGGAGGGCGAACACCGGGGAGCTGTTTTTT.

CDR3 bases: TGTGCCAGCAGCCCAAACTACGAGCAGTACTTC. It yields the protein CASSPNYEQYF. V is TRBV7-2 and J is TRBJ2-7, with D hard to call. The CDR3 totals 11 residues. Germline lookup yields CDR1 SGHTA and CDR2 FQGNSA. V lost 5 bases and J lost 3, with 5 bases in between.

The chain combines TRBV4-3 with TRBJ2-2, with a tentative D call TRBD2 (6 bases). The length of the CDR3 is 17 residues. V was clipped by 4 bases and J by 0 bases, with 15 bases between them. The V gene's germline CDR1 is LGHNA and CDR2 YSLEER. In DNA form, the CDR3 reads TGCGCCAGCAGCCCCGAGGTGCTAGCGACGAACACCGGGGAGCTGTTTTTT. This gives the protein CASSPEVLATNTGELFF.